This passage covers 10 T cell receptor beta chains from one sample sequenced in a study of technical replicates of blood from a few donors. The assay was immunoSEQ multiplex PCR, and TCRdb's table has in-frame clones only and misses some. Altogether tens of thousands of clones are present, 95% to 98% being singletons, with the ten largest covering over 0.2%. Sequencing was carried out using T cells isolated from PBMCs. These receptors were obtained from a human donor in good health.

This chain joins TRBV7-9 and TRBJ1-5; unclear D gene. The CDR3 loop spans 14 amino acids. Deletions cut 0 bases from V and 0 bases from J, with 3 bases between. CDR1 SEHNR and CDR2 FQNEAQ come from the germline V gene (reference sequence). CDR3 nucleotide sequence: TGTGCCAGCAGCTTAGCCGGTAGCAATCAGCCCCAGCATTTT. Translated: CASSLAGSNQPQHF.

This chain uses TRBV4-3 with TRBJ2-5; no firm D call. The CDR3 is made up of 15 amino acids. V dropped 0 bases and J dropped 7 bases, with 15 bases sitting between them. Germline CDR1 is LGHNA and CDR2 is YSLEER. The CDR3: CASSQEPLDIPTQYF. The CDR3 nucleotides read TGCGCCAGCAGCCAAGAGCCCTTAGATATCCCGACCCAGTACTTC.

The chain recombines TRBV7-9 with TRBJ2-3; a weak D match, TRBD2 (5 bases). This CDR3 is built from 14 residues. Trimming removed 5 bases from V and 2 bases from J, with 11 bases in between. The germline CDR1 and CDR2 sequences are SEHNR and FQNEAQ (reference sequence). CDR3 bases: TGTGCCAGCAGCGGGAGACCTTCCACAGATACGCAGTATTTT. It specifies CASSGRPSTDTQYF.

This clone occurred once. V is TRBV14 and J is TRBJ1-1; no clear D. This CDR3 region has 17 residues. V was cut by 0 bases and J by 1 base, with 15 bases left in between. Germline lookup yields CDR1 SGHDN and CDR2 FVKESK. CDR3 sequence reads: CASSQELEGAQNTEAFF. The CDR3 nucleotides are TGTGCCAGCAGCCAAGAACTTGAGGGCGCGCAGAACACTGAAGCTTTCTTT. The full variable domain, rest sourced from reference TRBV14 and TRBJ1-1, is EAGVTQFPSHSVIEKGQTVTLRCDPISGHDNLYWYRRVMGKEIKFLLHFVKESKQDESGMPNNRFLAERTGGTYSTLKVQPAELEDSGVYFCASSQELEGAQNTEAFFGQGTRLTVV.

The V gene is TRBV30, the J gene TRBJ1-3; 9 nucleotides line up with TRBD1. Germline-derived CDR1 and CDR2 are GTSNPN and SVGIG (reference sequence). CDR3 length equals 13 residues. The J segment lost 8 bases and the V segment lost 4 bases, leaving 6 bases of the junction unmatched. The CDR3 sequence is CAWKDRGPDTIYF. CDR3 in DNA: TGTGCCTGGAAGGACAGGGGCCCCGACACCATATATTTT.

CDR3 nucleotide sequence: TGTGCCAGTAGTAACACGTTCTACGAGCAGTACTTC. Protein sequence: CASSNTFYEQYF. This chain links TRBV19 with TRBJ2-7; D is ambiguous. V shed 4 bases and J shed 3 bases, with 7 bases lying between them. Per the germline V gene, CDR1 is LNHDA and CDR2 is SQIVND (reference sequence). CDR3 length: 12 residues.

J is TRBJ1-2 and V is TRBV28, with 7 bases matching TRBD1. The ends lost 3 bases at V and 2 bases at J; junction bases unmatched: 0. Per the germline V gene, CDR1 is MDHEN and CDR2 is SYDVKM. This CDR3 has 13 amino acids. CDR3 sequence reads: CASSLTGNYGYTF. CDR3 bases: TGTGCCAGCAGTTTGACAGGGAACTATGGCTACACCTTC.

The chain recombines TRBV6-5 with TRBJ1-3; D perhaps matches TRBD1 (5 bases). Trimming removed 2 bases at V and 5 bases at J, with 10 bases between. CDR1 is MNHEY, CDR2 SVGAGI, per germline. The CDR3 contains 14 residues. In nucleotides, the CDR3 is TGTGCCAGCAGTTACGGGCAGGGCAGAAACACCATATATTTT. Residues: CASSYGQGRNTIYF.

The V and J genes are TRBV6-1 and TRBJ2-2; D is perhaps TRBD1 (5 bases). CDR1 and CDR2 from the germline V gene are MNHNS and SASEGT. The CDR3 loop spans 15 amino acids. Deletions cut 4 bases from V and 2 bases from J, with 11 bases between. The CDR3 DNA is TGTGCCAGCAGTGTAGGTCAGGGAAACACCGGGGAGCTGTTTTTT. This encodes CASSVGQGNTGELFF.

This chain connects TRBV4-2 to TRBJ2-7; tentative D call: TRBD2 (7 bases). V was cut by 1 base and J by 3 bases, with 25 bases left in between. The CDR3 contains 19 residues. Germline V lookup: CDR1 LGHNA, CDR2 YNFKEQ. The CDR3 DNA follows: TGTGCCAGCAGCCAAGCGGGGAGGGGGACATCGGGTTTAGGCTACGAGCAGTACTTC. Encoded protein: CASSQAGRGTSGLGYEQYF.